The 30 T cell receptor beta chains in this list originate from one sample, sequenced in a study of cytomegalovirus exposure and HLA in healthy donors. The PCR contained 60 Vbeta and 13 Jbeta primers. This table comes from immunoSEQ multiplex PCR, and its TCRdb copy is limited to in-frame clones, with some not included. The sample includes about 160,000 clones, roughly 80% of them seen just once. Material: PBMCs. These receptors were taken from a man between 40 and 49 years old in good health and CMV-seronegative.

This clone was picked up a small number of times. V gene TRBV14 combines with J gene TRBJ2-5; 7 bases map to TRBD2. With 6 bases clipped from V and 7 bases from J, the junction kept 14 bases outside the gene matches. The CDR3 extends over 15 amino acids. CDR1 and CDR2 (germline): SGHDN, FVKESK. CDR3 loop: CASRPSSGFVGTQYF. The CDR3 DNA follows: TGTGCCAGCAGACCTTCTAGCGGTTTCGTTGGGACCCAGTACTTC.

V and J are TRBV30 and TRBJ1-2, with D uncertain. There are 12 residues in the CDR3. CDR1 is GTSNPN and CDR2 is SVGIG in the germline V gene (reference sequence). Deletions cut 4 bases from V and 7 bases from J, with 13 bases between. The CDR3: CAWTLRRGGYTF. CDR3 in DNA: TGTGCCTGGACCCTAAGACGGGGTGGCTACACCTTC.

This clone was detected once. This chain links TRBV7-9 with TRBJ1-3; the D is unclear. Trimming stripped 2 bases from V and 0 bases from J, with 17 bases between. The V gene's germline CDR1 is SEHNR and CDR2 FQNEAQ (reference sequence). This CDR3 contains 18 residues. CDR3 residues: CASSLFFWQNSSGNTIYF. DNA of the CDR3: TGTGCCAGCAGCTTATTCTTTTGGCAGAACAGCTCTGGAAACACCATATATTTT.

V usage is TRBV11-1 and J usage is TRBJ2-4; D may be TRBD1 (6 bases). V lost 8 bases to trimming and J lost 6 bases, with 17 bases between them. The germline CDR1 and CDR2 sequences are SGHAT and FQDESV (reference sequence). The CDR3 has 14 amino acids. CDR3 loop: CASSMGAGANIQYF. DNA for the CDR3: TGTGCCAGCTCCATGGGGGCAGGGGCAAACATTCAGTACTTC.

This clone was seen a single time. The genes are TRBV5-7 and TRBJ2-7; 11 bases are shared with TRBD2. TRBV5-7 counts as an open reading frame of uncertain function. Trimming at V came to 1 base and at J to 4 bases, leaving 1 base not matched to a gene. The CDR3 consists of 14 residues. The CDR3 sequence: CASSLLAGGYEQYF. CDR3 nucleotides: TGTGCCAGCAGCTTGCTAGCGGGGGGATACGAGCAGTACTTC.

V is TRBV7-9 and J is TRBJ2-5; TRBD1 might be the D (5 bases). The ends were cut back, 0 bases at V and 4 bases at J, with 9 bases in the middle. The germline V gene has CDR1 SEHNR and CDR2 FQNEAQ (reference sequence). This CDR3 is 14 amino acids long. The CDR3: CASSLARVGETQYF. CDR3 DNA: TGTGCCAGCAGCTTAGCCAGGGTGGGAGAGACCCAGTACTTC.

The rearrangement uses TRBV28 and TRBJ1-1; perhaps TRBD1 as D (5 bases). The V end lost 2 bases, the J end lost 4 bases, and 11 bases lay between the germline ends. This CDR3 is 14 amino acids long. CDR1 and CDR2 (germline): MDHEN, SYDVKM. In DNA, the CDR3 is TGTGCCAGCAGTTTACTTGGAGGGGCCACTGAAGCTTTCTTT. Its protein is CASSLLGGATEAFF.

The chain links TRBV19 to TRBJ2-4; weak D call: TRBD2 (5 bases). V was shortened by 5 bases and J by 11 bases, with 10 bases between the two germline ends. The CDR3 covers 11 residues. Looked up from germline, CDR1 is LNHDA and CDR2 is SQIVND (reference sequence). The CDR3 here is CASSGGVVQYF. Here the CDR3 DNA reads TGTGCCAGTAGTGGAGGCGTTGTTCAGTACTTC.

The genes are TRBV7-9 and TRBJ1-1, with TRBD1 matching 8 bases. Germline V gene data show CDR1 as SEHNR and CDR2 as FQNEAQ (reference sequence). Germline trimming cut 4 bases from V and 5 bases from J; bases unmatched to any gene: 6. The CDR3 is 14 amino acids. CDR3 sequence (DNA): TGTGCCAGCAGCTACGGACAGGGCAGGACTGAAGCTTTCTTT. It specifies CASSYGQGRTEAFF.

V is TRBV7-8 and J is TRBJ2-3; tentatively, D is TRBD2 (5 bases). Germline CDR1 is SGHVS and CDR2 is FQNEAQ. This CDR3 has 14 residues. V was clipped by 5 bases and J by 2 bases, with 11 bases between them. In DNA, the CDR3 is TGTGCCAGCAGCCGGGGTCATCACACAGATACGCAGTATTTT. Its protein product is CASSRGHHTDTQYF. Looking up the rest from reference TRBV7-8 and TRBJ2-3 gives the full variable domain: GAGVSQSPRYKVAKRGQDVALRCDPISGHVSLFWYQQALGQGPEFLTYFQNEAQLDKSGLPSDRFFAERPEGSVSTLKIQRTQQEDSAVYLCASSRGHHTDTQYFGPGTRLTVL.

The chain carries TRBV5-1 and TRBJ2-3; D gene ambiguous. Germline V lookup: CDR1 SGHRS, CDR2 YFSETQ. Trimming stripped 4 bases from V and 2 bases from J, with 14 bases between. The CDR3 loop spans 15 amino acids. The CDR3 bases are TGCGCCAGCAGCATTATAGAACCCCCCACAGATACGCAGTATTTT. Its translation is CASSIIEPPTDTQYF.

V is TRBV9 and J is TRBJ2-3; 7 nucleotides line up with TRBD2. This CDR3 is 17 amino acids long. Germline values: CDR1 SGDLS, CDR2 YYNGEE. J lost 3 bases, V lost 1 base, and 11 bases had no gene match. CDR3 DNA sequence: TGTGCCAGCAGCGTACCTTCGTCAGGACTAGATACAGATACGCAGTATTTT. Its protein product is CASSVPSSGLDTDTQYF.

The chain couples TRBV7-9 to TRBJ1-4; 10 positions agree with TRBD1. The CDR3 is made up of 14 amino acids. Germline V gene data show CDR1 as SEHNR and CDR2 as FQNEAQ (reference sequence). V shed 4 bases and J 5 bases; nucleotides not matched to a gene: 1. CDR3 in amino acids: CASSSGQGNEKLFF. Written as DNA, the CDR3 is TGTGCCAGCAGCTCGGGACAGGGGAATGAAAAACTGTTTTTT.

This chain uses TRBV7-2 with TRBJ2-1; tentatively, D is TRBD2 (7 bases). The CDR3 has 15 residues. Looked up from germline, CDR1 is SGHTA and CDR2 is FQGNSA. With 4 bases removed from V and 6 bases from J, the gap between germline ends came to 16 bases. The CDR3 spells CASSSVRGAGNEQFF. For the CDR3, the DNA is TGTGCCAGCAGCTCCGTCCGGGGGGCGGGCAATGAGCAGTTCTTC.

The rearrangement uses TRBV7-9 and TRBJ1-1, with TRBD1 as a possible D gene (5 bases). Trimming cost V 3 bases and J 1 base, with 9 bases left between them. Germline assignment: CDR1 SEHNR and CDR2 FQNEAQ (reference sequence). The CDR3 totals 14 residues. The CDR3 DNA reads as TGTGCCAGCAGCTTGACCACAGGGAACACTGAAGCTTTCTTT. It is translated as CASSLTTGNTEAFF.

The chain carries TRBV5-1 and TRBJ1-5; the D gene is possibly TRBD1 (5 bases). The CDR3 has 15 residues. In germline, CDR1 is SGHRS, CDR2 YFSETQ. V shed 4 bases and J shed 8 bases, with 19 bases lying between them. The chain's CDR3 is CASSRGPGGSEPQHF. In DNA, the CDR3 is TGCGCCAGCAGCAGAGGGCCCGGGGGTTCGGAGCCCCAGCATTTT.

This clone was observed once. The chain recombines TRBV29-1 with TRBJ2-7, with 7 bases aligning to TRBD1. The ends lost 5 bases at V and 5 bases at J; junction bases unmatched: 9. Germline V lookup: CDR1 SQVTM, CDR2 ANQGSEA. The CDR3 runs to 13 residues. CDR3 amino acids: CSVSQGDVNEQYF. The CDR3 region has the DNA TGCAGCGTTTCCCAGGGGGACGTCAACGAGCAGTACTTC.

In DNA form, the CDR3 reads TGCGCCAGCAGCCAAGATACCACTCGGCGGGGACTAGCTTACGAGCAGTACTTC. This sequence encodes CASSQDTTRRGLAYEQYF. The J gene is TRBJ2-5, the V gene TRBV4-1; 9 nucleotides align to TRBD2. The end of the DNA fits TRBJ2-7 better, so the J call may be wrong. The CDR3 covers 18 residues. Germline CDR1 MGHRA, CDR2 YSYEKL.

J is TRBJ2-3 and V is TRBV7-3, with D perhaps TRBD2 (7 bases). The CDR3 is made up of 14 amino acids. The germline gives CDR1 SGHTA, CDR2 FQGTGA. V was shortened by 4 bases and J by 6 bases, with 14 bases between the two germline ends. CDR3 region: CASSSVGGLDTQYF. The CDR3 coding sequence is TGTGCCAGCAGCTCCGTGGGGGGGCTTGATACGCAGTATTTT.

This sequence joins TRBV5-1 and TRBJ1-2; 7 bases align to TRBD1. The CDR3 spans 16 residues. In germline, CDR1 is SGHRS, CDR2 YFSETQ. The V and J ends lost 0 bases and 4 bases, in that order; junction bases with no gene match: 9. The CDR3 DNA sequence: TGCGCCAGCAGCTTGGGACAGGGTGAACTCGGCTATGGCTACACCTTC. This sequence encodes CASSLGQGELGYGYTF.

This chain uses TRBV5-1 with TRBJ2-4, with a weak D call TRBD1 (6 bases). Deletions cut 4 bases from V and 0 bases from J, with 8 bases between. The CDR3 is 14 residues long. Germline assignment: CDR1 SGHRS and CDR2 YFSETQ. In DNA, the CDR3 is TGCGCCAGCAGCGCACAGGGAGCCAAAAACATTCAGTACTTC. This sequence encodes CASSAQGAKNIQYF.

This chain connects TRBV9 to TRBJ2-1, with D maybe TRBD2 (5 bases). Germline-derived CDR1 and CDR2 are SGDLS and YYNGEE. The V gene lost 0 bases and the J gene lost 2 bases, with 9 bases spanning the gap. The CDR3 has 15 amino acids. The CDR3 here is CASSVDHGTYNEQFF. CDR3 coding DNA: TGTGCCAGCAGCGTAGATCACGGGACCTACAATGAGCAGTTCTTC.

This clone is termed medium-sized. The chain employs TRBV2 and TRBJ1-1; possible D gene TRBD1, 5 bases. With 6 bases removed from V and 4 bases from J, the gap between germline ends came to 15 bases. Germline CDR1 and CDR2: SNHLY and FYNNEI. The length of the CDR3 is 14 residues. The CDR3, as DNA: TGTGCCAGCAGGGCGACAGTTTCGGGCACTGAAGCTTTCTTT. Protein product: CASRATVSGTEAFF. The variable domain in full, with the rest retrieved from reference TRBV2 and TRBJ1-1, is EPEVTQTPSHQVTQMGQEVILRCVPISNHLYFYWYRQILGQKVEFLVSFYNNEISEKSEIFDDQFSVERPDGSNFTLKIRSTKLEDSAMYFCASRATVSGTEAFFGQGTRLTVV.

V gene TRBV9 combines with J gene TRBJ1-2; no reliable D call. The CDR3 has 14 residues. CDR1 SGDLS and CDR2 YYNGEE come from the germline V gene. V shed 4 bases and J shed 3 bases, with 13 bases lying between them. The CDR3 DNA reads TGTGCCAGCAGCCCCCGGGTCGAGGACTATGGCTACACCTTC. It specifies CASSPRVEDYGYTF.

Comment on this clone: At one end, the junction sequence differs from germline, possibly due to a read error. The rearrangement links TRBV7-7 to TRBJ2-2; 9 nucleotides agree with TRBD2. Germline V gives CDR1 SSHAT, CDR2 FNYEAQ (reference sequence). The CDR3 extends over 17 amino acids. CDR3 residues: CASSSRIAGESTGELFF. In DNA form, the CDR3 reads TGTGCTAGCAGCTCGCGAATAGCGGGGGAGAGCACCGGGGAGCTGTTTTTT.

This clone was picked up a small number of times. The CDR3 DNA sequence: TGTGCCAGCAGCTCCGGGCGGGGGAGTGTGGTCCTGACTTTC. This sequence encodes CASSSGRGSVVLTF. This chain connects TRBV7-2 to TRBJ2-6; 7 bases line up with TRBD2. Germline values: CDR1 SGHTA, CDR2 FQGNSA. After removal of 4 bases from V and 13 bases from J, the junction contained 10 bases not matched to a gene. The CDR3 spans 14 residues. The full variable domain, with the rest looked up from reference TRBV7-2 and TRBJ2-6, is GAGVSQSPSNKVTEKGKDVELRCDPISGHTALYWYRQSLGQGLEFLIYFQGNSAPDKSGLPSDRFSAERTGGSVSTLTIQRTQQEDSAVYLCASSSGRGSVVLTFGAGSRLTVL.

Points on this clone: Other DNA sequences in this sample translate to the same CDR3. V gene TRBV7-2 combines with J gene TRBJ2-7; 8 nucleotides agree with TRBD1. This CDR3 region has 12 residues. V trimming: 5 bases; J trimming: 6 bases; junction bases outside the gene matches: 3. Germline V gene sequence: CDR1 SGHTA, CDR2 FQGNSA. For the CDR3, the DNA is TGTGCCAGCAGCCTTGACAGGGGCGAGCAGTACTTC. It codes for CASSLDRGEQYF. The entire variable domain, with the rest obtained from reference TRBV7-2 and TRBJ2-7, is as follows: GAGVSQSPSNKVTEKGKDVELRCDPISGHTALYWYRQSLGQGLEFLIYFQGNSAPDKSGLPSDRFSAERTGGSVSTLTIQRTQQEDSAVYLCASSLDRGEQYFGPGTRLTVT.

The rearrangement links TRBV30 to TRBJ1-2; no clear D gene. This CDR3 has 13 residues. Germline CDR1 GTSNPN, CDR2 SVGIG (reference sequence). V gave up 0 bases and J gave up 6 bases, with 11 bases separating them. CDR3 DNA: TGTGCCTGGAGTGTCCCTCCACCAGATGGCTACACCTTC. This gives the protein CAWSVPPPDGYTF.

This chain connects TRBV19 to TRBJ1-1; TRBD1 might be the D (6 bases). Trimming pared 1 base from V and 2 bases from J, leaving 11 bases between. The germline gives CDR1 LNHDA, CDR2 SQIVND (reference sequence). CDR3 length equals 15 residues. In nucleotides, the CDR3 is TGTGCCAGTAGTATAGGGGACACAGGAAACACTGAAGCTTTCTTT. This sequence encodes CASSIGDTGNTEAFF.

This chain joins TRBV4-1 and TRBJ1-6; D ambiguous. Trimming stripped 0 bases from V and 0 bases from J, with 12 bases between. The CDR3 totals 18 residues. In germline, CDR1 is MGHRA, CDR2 YSYEKL. The CDR3 spells CASSQERNFGSYNSPLHF. The CDR3, as DNA: TGCGCCAGCAGCCAAGAGAGGAACTTCGGCTCCTATAATTCACCCCTCCACTTT.